This TCR beta chain came from a study of T cell repertoires in ileal Crohn's disease. Stated time point: inflamed ileum from the surgical specimen. Germline V lookup: CDR1 SEHNR, CDR2 FQNEAQ (reference sequence). This CDR3 region has 15 residues. V was trimmed by 2 bases and J by 8 bases, leaving 16 bases between them. Only in-frame clones appear in the TCRdb table, and some are missing; sequencing was by immunoSEQ multiplex PCR. The sample carries 8,000 to 9,500 clones, around 85% recorded once. The J gene is TRBJ2-1, the V gene TRBV7-9; D remains ambiguous. Sequenced input: ileal tissue. The sequence was collected from an adult with Crohn's disease. CDR3 bases: TGTGCCAGCAGCTTAACGGCCGATTTTCTGGATGAGCAGTTCTTC. This gives the protein CASSLTADFLDEQFF. The full variable domain, with the rest looked up from reference TRBV7-9 and TRBJ2-1, is DTGVSQNPRHKITKRGQNVTFRCDPISEHNRLYWYRQTLGQGPEFLTYFQNEAQLEKSRLLSDRFSAERPKGSFSTLEIQRTEQGDSAMYLCASSLTADFLDEQFFGPGTRLTVL.